Shown below are 4 T cell receptor beta chains from a single sample sequenced in a study of shared clonotypes between healthy human individuals (dated by TCRdb to 2018 to 2021). Receptors were amplified or captured by the immunoSEQ multiplex PCR assay. The table comes from immuneACCESS by way of TCRdb, which keeps in-frame sequences with V and J called. Part of the clones is missing from these tables; in studies checked, under half for an unresolved V gene and the rest for unknown reasons. The sample includes about 1 million clones, with about 76% observed a single time. The biggest ten clones account for less than 1.5% of the sample. Sequenced sample: memory CD4+ T cells sorted from blood. This specimen's cell subset or site label, interpreted: CD45RA-negative fraction. The receptors were gathered from a young man in good health.

The chain has TRBV7-2 and TRBJ2-5; TRBD2 is a possible D gene (5 bases). Germline CDR1 reads SGHTA; CDR2 reads FQGNSA. The CDR3 covers 15 residues. Trimming took 5 bases from V and 4 from J, leaving 17 bases between them. CDR3 region: CASSADYSVGETQYF. As DNA, the CDR3 is TGTGCCAGCAGCGCCGACTACTCCGTAGGAGAGACCCAGTACTTC.

The chain has TRBV6-5 and TRBJ1-1, with TRBD1 identical over 9 bases. The CDR3 consists of 12 residues. J was trimmed by 11 bases and V by 5 bases; bases with no gene match: 6. Per the germline V gene, CDR1 is MNHEY and CDR2 is SVGAGI. CDR3 loop: CASSLGQGKAFF. The CDR3 DNA follows: TGTGCCAGCAGTCTCGGACAGGGGAAGGCTTTCTTT.

The chain is built from TRBV28 and TRBJ1-5; D unresolved. There are 13 residues in the CDR3. Per germline, CDR1 MDHEN and CDR2 SYDVKM. Trimming took off 5 bases at V and 0 bases at J, with 5 bases between the two ends. The CDR3 sequence: CASSGYSNQPQHF. In nucleotides, the CDR3 is TGTGCCAGCAGTGGGTATAGCAATCAGCCCCAGCATTTT.

The chain's CDR3 is CASSLGSGGPNEEQFF. In DNA, the CDR3 is TGCGCCAGCAGCTTGGGTAGCGGGGGTCCCAACGAGGAGCAGTTCTTC. The rearrangement joins TRBV5-1 to TRBJ2-1; 9 bases match TRBD2. The trim removed 0 bases at V and 10 bases at J, leaving 11 bases unmatched. The CDR3 totals 16 residues. Germline CDR1 reads SGHRS; CDR2 reads YFSETQ.